A single T cell receptor beta chain is shown here with its context. A read error may produce the germline difference seen at one junction end. Germline V lookup: CDR1 WSHSY, CDR2 SAAADI. The CDR3 spans 15 residues. TCRdb keeps only in-frame clones here, not all; method: immunoSEQ multiplex PCR. The data contain about 180,000 clones, approximately 90% of them singletons. This record comes from a study of blood T cell repertoires in COVID-19. The clonotype was recovered from a man younger than 35 who had recovered from COVID-19. Sequencing was carried out using peripheral blood. The J gene is TRBJ2-2, the V gene TRBV10-2; 11 bases agree with TRBD2. This chain's CDR3 is CASTETSGITGELFF. CDR3 nucleotides: TGCGCCAGCACTGAGACTAGCGGGATAACCGGGGAGCTGTTTTTT.